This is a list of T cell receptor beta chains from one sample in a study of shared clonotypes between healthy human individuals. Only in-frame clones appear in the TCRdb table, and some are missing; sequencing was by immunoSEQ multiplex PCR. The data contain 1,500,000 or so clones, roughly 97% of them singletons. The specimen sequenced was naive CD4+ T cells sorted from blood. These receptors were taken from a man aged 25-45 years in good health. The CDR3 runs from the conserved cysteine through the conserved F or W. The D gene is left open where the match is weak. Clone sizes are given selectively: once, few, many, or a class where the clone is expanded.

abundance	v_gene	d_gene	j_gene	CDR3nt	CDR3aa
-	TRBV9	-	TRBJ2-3	TGTGCCAGCAGCGTGTCTGGGGGGTTCACAGATACGCAGTATTTT	CASSVSGGFTDTQYF
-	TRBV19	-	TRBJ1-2	TGTGCCAGTAGAATGGCACAGGCTATAAGCTACACCTTC	CASRMAQAISYTF
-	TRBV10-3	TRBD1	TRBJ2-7	TGTGCCATCAGGACAGGGTTCACGTCCTACGAGCAGTACTTC	CAIRTGFTSYEQYF
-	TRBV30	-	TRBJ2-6	TGTGCATGGGGTCGCTCTGGGGCCAACGTCCTGACTTTC	CAWGRSGANVLTF
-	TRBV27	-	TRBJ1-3	TGTGCCAGCAGTTTATCGTACAGCTCTGGAAACACCATATATTTT	CASSLSYSSGNTIYF
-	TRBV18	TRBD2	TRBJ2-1	TGTGCCAGCTCACCTGGTCAACTAGCGGCCTCCTACAATGAGCAGTTCTTC	CASSPGQLAASYNEQFF
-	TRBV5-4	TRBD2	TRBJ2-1	TGTGCCAGCAGCTTGGCGTTAGGTAGCGGGGCCTTAATCTACAATGAGCAGTTCTTC	CASSLALGSGALIYNEQFF
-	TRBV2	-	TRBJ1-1	TGTGCCAGCAGTGAGTTATTGGGGGCTGAAGCTTTCTTT	CASSELLGAEAFF
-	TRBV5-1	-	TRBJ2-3	TGCGCCAGCAGCTTGGCAACCGGGTCCACAGATACGCAGTATTTT	CASSLATGSTDTQYF
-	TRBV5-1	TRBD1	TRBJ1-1	TGCGCCAGCAGCCTGTACAGGGGGATAGGGAACACTGAAGCTTTCTTT	CASSLYRGIGNTEAFF
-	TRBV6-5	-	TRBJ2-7	TGTGCCAGCAGCCTCCGGCAGCTTGGCTCCTACGAGCAGTACTTC	CASSLRQLGSYEQYF
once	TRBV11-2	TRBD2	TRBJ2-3	TGTGCCAGCAGCTTCAGCGGGGGGCCCAGCACAGATACGCAGTATTTT	CASSFSGGPSTDTQYF
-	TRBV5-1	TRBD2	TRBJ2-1	TGCGCCAGCAGCCCTGGCCTAGCGGTAAATGAGCAGTTCTTC	CASSPGLAVNEQFF
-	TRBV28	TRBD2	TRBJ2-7	TGTGCCAGCGGGGGACTAGTCGAGCAGTACTTC	CASGGLVEQYF
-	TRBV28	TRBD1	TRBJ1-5	TGTGCCAGCAGCCCTCCTCGGGACAGCTCCAATCAGCCCCAGCATTTT	CASSPPRDSSNQPQHF
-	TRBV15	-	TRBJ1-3	TGTGCCACCAGCAGAGGGACTGGGAGCTCTGGAAACACCATATATTTT	CATSRGTGSSGNTIYF
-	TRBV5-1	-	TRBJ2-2	TGCGCCAGCAGCTTGGTCGATGGCGTCGCGAACACCGGGGAGCTGTTTTTT	CASSLVDGVANTGELFF
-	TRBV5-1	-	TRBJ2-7	TGCGCCAGCAGCTTGACAGGAGAAATGTACGAGCAGTACTTC	CASSLTGEMYEQYF
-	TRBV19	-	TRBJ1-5	TGTGCCAGTAGTTCCTTCATAAATCAGCCCCAGCATTTT	CASSSFINQPQHF
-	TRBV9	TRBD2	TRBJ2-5	TGTGCCAGCAGCGGGACTAGCGGGAGCCAAGAGACCCAGTACTTC	CASSGTSGSQETQYF
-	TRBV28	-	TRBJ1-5	TGTGCCAGCAGTTTGGGGAGACTCGAGCCGCGGCCCCAGCATTTT	CASSLGRLEPRPQHF
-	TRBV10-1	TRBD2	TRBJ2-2	TGCGCCAGCAGTGAGGTGGCGGGAGGGCCCGGCGGGGAGCTGTTTTTT	CASSEVAGGPGGELFF
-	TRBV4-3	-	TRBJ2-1	TGCGCCAGCAGCCAAGTAGCAGGGAGCGAGGATGAGCAGTTCTTC	CASSQVAGSEDEQFF
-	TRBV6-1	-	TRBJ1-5	TGTGCCAGCAGTGAAAGGGGATATCAGCCCCAGCATTTT	CASSERGYQPQHF
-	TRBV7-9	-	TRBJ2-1	TGTGCCAGCAGCTTAACGGACAATGAGCAGTTCTTC	CASSLTDNEQFF
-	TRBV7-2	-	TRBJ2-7	TGTGCCAGCAGCCAAAGGCGCTCAGCCTACGAGCAGTACTTC	CASSQRRSAYEQYF
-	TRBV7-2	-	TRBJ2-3	TGTGCCAGCACCCCCCTAGGACAGAGCACAGATACGCAGTATTTT	CASTPLGQSTDTQYF
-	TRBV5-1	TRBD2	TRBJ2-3	TGCGCCAGTACGAGAGGCGGGAGTCGCACAGATACGCAGTATTTT	CASTRGGSRTDTQYF
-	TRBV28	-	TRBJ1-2	TGTGCCAGCATTCTATCCGGGAAGTATGGCTACACCTTC	CASILSGKYGYTF
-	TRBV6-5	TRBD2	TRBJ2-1	TGTGCCAGCAGTCGGGGCCTTGGACTAGCGAATGAGCAGTTCTTC	CASSRGLGLANEQFF
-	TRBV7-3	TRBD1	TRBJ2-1	TGTGCCAGCAGCTTCAGTATGGACAGGGTGGGAAATGAGCAGTTCTTC	CASSFSMDRVGNEQFF
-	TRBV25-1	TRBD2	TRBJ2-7	TGTGCCAGCAGCTTGGGACTAGCGGGAGCTGGGGAGCAGTACTTC	CASSLGLAGAGEQYF
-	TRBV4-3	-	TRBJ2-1	TGCGCCAGCAGCCAAGAGGCTAGGCCCAGGGAGCAGTTCTTC	CASSQEARPREQFF
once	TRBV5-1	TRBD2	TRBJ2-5	TGCGCCAGCAGCTCTAAGAGGCTAGCGGGAGTCCGTATTATTGAGACCCAGTACTTC	CASSSKRLAGVRIIETQYF
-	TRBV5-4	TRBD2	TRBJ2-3	TGTGCCAGCAGCCCCGGACTAGCGGGAGCAGTTCATACGCAGTATTTT	CASSPGLAGAVHTQYF
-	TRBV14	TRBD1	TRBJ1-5	TGTGCCAGCAGCCAGACAGGGTCGTGGCAGCCCCAGCATTTT	CASSQTGSWQPQHF
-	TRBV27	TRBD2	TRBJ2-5	TGTGCCAGCAGTCGAGGGTATGCGGGAGAGGGTGTAAAAGAGACCCAGTACTTC	CASSRGYAGEGVKETQYF
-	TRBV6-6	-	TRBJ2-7	TGTGCCAGCAGTTACTCCGGGGCCTACGAGCAGTACTTC	CASSYSGAYEQYF
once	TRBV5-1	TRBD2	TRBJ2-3	TGCGCCAGCAGCCGACTAGCGGCTAGCACAGATACGCAGTATTTT	CASSRLAASTDTQYF
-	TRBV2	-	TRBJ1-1	TGTGCCAGCAGCAAACAAGGCTGGGACACTGAAGCTTTCTTT	CASSKQGWDTEAFF
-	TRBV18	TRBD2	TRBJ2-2	TGTGCCAGCTCTCCCCCACTAGCGGACACCGGGGAGCTGTTTTTT	CASSPPLADTGELFF
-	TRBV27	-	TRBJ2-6	TGTGCCAGCAGTTTAGCTAGGGTTGGCTTTGGTGGGGCCAACGTCCTGACTTTC	CASSLARVGFGGANVLTF
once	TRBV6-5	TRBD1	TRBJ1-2	TGTGCCAGCGCGACAGGGGGAGGCTACACCTTC	CASATGGGYTF
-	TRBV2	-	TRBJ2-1	TGTGCCAGCAATCGCGAGCGTTCTAGCGATCGGTTCTTC	CASNRERSSDRFF
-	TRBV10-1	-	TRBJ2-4	TGCGCCAGCAGTGAAGGAAGGCTAGCCAAAAACATTCAGTACTTC	CASSEGRLAKNIQYF
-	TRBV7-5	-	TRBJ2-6	TGTGCCAGAAGCTTAGGAAGGTCTGCTGGGGCCAACGTCCTGACTTTC	CARSLGRSAGANVLTF